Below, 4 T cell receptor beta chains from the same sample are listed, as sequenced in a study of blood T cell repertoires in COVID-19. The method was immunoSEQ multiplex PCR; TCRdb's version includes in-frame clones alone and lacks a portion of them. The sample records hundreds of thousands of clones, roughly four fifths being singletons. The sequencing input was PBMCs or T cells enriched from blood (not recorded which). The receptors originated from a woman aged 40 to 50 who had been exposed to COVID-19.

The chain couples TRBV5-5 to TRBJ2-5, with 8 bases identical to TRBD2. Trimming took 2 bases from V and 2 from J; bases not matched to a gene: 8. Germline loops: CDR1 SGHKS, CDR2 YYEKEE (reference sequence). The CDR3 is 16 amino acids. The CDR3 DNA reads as TGTGCCAGCAGCTTCCCCCGGGGGGGCGGGCAAGAGACCCAGTACTTC. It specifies CASSFPRGGGQETQYF.

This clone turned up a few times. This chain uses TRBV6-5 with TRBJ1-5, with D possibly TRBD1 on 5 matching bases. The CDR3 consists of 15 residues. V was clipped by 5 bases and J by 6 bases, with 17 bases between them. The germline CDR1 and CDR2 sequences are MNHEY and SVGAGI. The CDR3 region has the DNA TGTGCCAGCAGTCCCTCCGGGGGAAACTCTCAGCCCCAGCATTTT. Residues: CASSPSGGNSQPQHF.

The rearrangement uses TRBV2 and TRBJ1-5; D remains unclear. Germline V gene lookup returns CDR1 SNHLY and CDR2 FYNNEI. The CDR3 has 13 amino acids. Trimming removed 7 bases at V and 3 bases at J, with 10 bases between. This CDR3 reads CASMGGNNQPQHF. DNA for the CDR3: TGTGCCAGCATGGGAGGGAACAATCAGCCCCAGCATTTT.

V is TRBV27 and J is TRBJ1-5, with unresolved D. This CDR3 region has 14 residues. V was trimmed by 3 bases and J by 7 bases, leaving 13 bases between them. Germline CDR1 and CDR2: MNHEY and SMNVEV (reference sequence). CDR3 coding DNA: TGTGCCAGCAGTTTCGTGCCCGGAGGGCAGCCCCAGCATTTT. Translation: CASSFVPGGQPQHF.